These T cell receptor beta chains were read from a single sample in a study of shared clonotypes between healthy human individuals. Sequencing used immunoSEQ multiplex PCR; TCRdb keeps in-frame clones, though not all of them. In the table there are roughly 2.1 million clones, more than 85% of which are singletons. Sample: naive CD8+ T cells from PBMCs. These receptors all stem from a man younger than 35 in good health. Some clones in this sample may be carry-over from other donors' samples. Both conserved end residues are part of each CDR3. D genes are given only for firm matches. Size is omitted from some rows. Given values are once, few, many or a class for expanded clones.

J,size,V,D,CDR3,DNA
TRBJ1-5,few,TRBV7-9,TRBD1,CASSYGDRDYSNQPQHF,TGTGCCAGCAGCTACGGGGACAGGGATTATAGCAATCAGCCCCAGCATTTT
TRBJ2-3,.,TRBV11-2,.,CASSPTVTQYF,TGTGCCAGCAGTCCCACTGTGACGCAGTATTTT
TRBJ2-3,.,TRBV5-1,TRBD2,CASSPPTSVGTDTQYF,TGCGCCAGCAGCCCGCCGACTAGCGTCGGCACAGATACGCAGTATTTT
TRBJ2-1,.,TRBV5-4,.,CASSLVSRGTGSEQFF,TGTGCCAGCAGCTTGGTTAGCCGGGGAACGGGTAGTGAGCAGTTCTTC
TRBJ2-1,.,TRBV9,TRBD1,CASSADRASEQFF,TGTGCCAGCAGCGCGGACAGGGCCAGCGAGCAGTTCTTC
TRBJ2-7,.,TRBV4-2,.,CASSQEASAYEQYF,TGTGCCAGCAGCCAAGAAGCTAGCGCCTACGAGCAGTACTTC
TRBJ1-5,.,TRBV6-6,.,CASSYLDSNQPQHF,TGTGCCAGCAGTTACTTAGATAGCAATCAGCCCCAGCATTTT
TRBJ2-2,.,TRBV5-6,.,CASSFGPATGELFF,TGTGCCAGCAGCTTCGGTCCCGCGACCGGGGAGCTGTTTTTT
TRBJ2-7,.,TRBV7-2,.,CASTSHPSSYEQYF,TGTGCCAGCACCTCCCACCCGAGCTCCTACGAGCAGTACTTC
TRBJ2-1,.,TRBV7-9,.,CASSLKRDEQFF,TGTGCCAGCAGCCTCAAAAGGGATGAGCAGTTCTTC
TRBJ2-7,.,TRBV7-2,.,CASSQGWDQYF,TGTGCCAGCAGCCAAGGATGGGATCAGTACTTC
TRBJ1-1,.,TRBV27,.,CASSLGLGGTEAFF,TGTGCCAGCAGTTTAGGTCTAGGAGGCACTGAAGCTTTCTTT
TRBJ2-1,.,TRBV7-8,.,CASSLQLGQSYNEQFF,TGTGCCAGCAGCTTACAATTGGGGCAGTCCTACAATGAGCAGTTCTTC
TRBJ2-7,.,TRBV4-3,TRBD1,CASSQENRGAGYEQYF,TGCGCCAGCAGCCAAGAGAACAGGGGAGCAGGCTACGAGCAGTACTTC
TRBJ1-5,once,TRBV6-1,.,CASSEGLKNQPQHF,TGTGCCAGCAGTGAGGGACTCAAAAATCAGCCCCAGCATTTT
TRBJ2-7,few,TRBV19,.,CASAPRTPDEQYF,TGTGCCAGTGCCCCCCGAACTCCAGACGAGCAGTACTTC
TRBJ1-2,few,TRBV19,.,CASRQDYGYTF,TGTGCCAGTCGACAGGACTATGGCTACACCTTC
TRBJ2-2,once,TRBV15,.,CATSSPLEDTGELFF,TGTGCCACCAGCAGCCCGCTGGAGGACACCGGGGAGCTGTTTTTT
TRBJ2-3,.,TRBV5-1,.,CASSLLEQSTDTQYF,TGCGCCAGCAGCTTATTAGAGCAAAGCACAGATACGCAGTATTTT
TRBJ2-3,.,TRBV5-4,.,CASSMDRLTQYF,TGTGCCAGCAGCATGGACAGATTAACGCAGTATTTT
TRBJ2-7,.,TRBV4-1,.,CASSHSGSSYEQYF,TGCGCCAGCAGCCACTCAGGGAGCTCCTACGAGCAGTACTTC
TRBJ1-2,.,TRBV4-1,.,CASSLRLYADRDGYTF,TGCGCCAGCAGCCTTCGATTGTATGCGGACCGGGATGGCTACACCTTC
TRBJ1-1,.,TRBV6-5,.,CASSYSRTGRGTEAFF,TGTGCCAGCAGTTATTCCAGGACGGGACGGGGCACTGAAGCTTTCTTT
TRBJ2-1,.,TRBV7-9,TRBD2,CASSSPSGRDNEQFF,TGTGCCAGCAGCTCTCCGAGCGGGAGGGATAATGAGCAGTTCTTC
TRBJ2-7,.,TRBV11-3,.,CASIQKSGVAPYEQYF,TGTGCCAGCATCCAAAAGTCCGGGGTGGCCCCCTACGAGCAGTACTTC
TRBJ2-3,.,TRBV11-3,TRBD2,CASSSPLAGGEDTQYF,TGTGCCAGCAGCTCCCCCTTAGCGGGAGGGGAGGATACGCAGTATTTT
TRBJ1-5,.,TRBV7-8,.,CASSPAGQSNQPQHF,TGTGCCAGCAGCCCCGCCGGACAGAGCAATCAGCCCCAGCATTTT
TRBJ1-4,once,TRBV6-5,.,CASSQRQTTNEKLFF,TGTGCCAGCAGTCAAAGACAGACAACTAATGAAAAACTGTTTTTT
TRBJ2-7,once,TRBV6-1,TRBD2,CASSDPRTSLGEQYF,TGTGCCAGCAGTGATCCCCGGACTAGCCTCGGCGAGCAGTACTTC
TRBJ2-7,.,TRBV19,TRBD1,CASSIRDRTYEQYF,TGTGCCAGTAGTATCCGGGACAGGACCTACGAGCAGTACTTC
TRBJ2-3,.,TRBV27,.,CASSLSSNPTDTQYF,TGTGCCAGCAGTTTATCCTCAAACCCCACAGATACGCAGTATTTT
TRBJ2-1,.,TRBV4-1,.,CASSQRTAYNEQFF,TGCGCCAGCAGCCAGCGGACGGCTTACAATGAGCAGTTCTTC
TRBJ2-2,.,TRBV15,.,CATSRDHISRETGELFF,TGTGCCACCAGCAGAGATCATATTTCGAGGGAGACCGGGGAGCTGTTTTTT
TRBJ1-5,.,TRBV28,TRBD1,CASSSGDRELQPQHF,TGTGCCAGCAGTTCAGGGGACAGGGAATTACAGCCCCAGCATTTT
TRBJ1-5,.,TRBV7-8,TRBD1,CASSLAVTGYSNQPQHF,TGTGCCAGCAGCTTAGCGGTGACAGGGTATAGCAATCAGCCCCAGCATTTT
TRBJ2-7,.,TRBV28,TRBD2,CASSTSDYEQYF,TGTGCCAGCAGCACTAGCGACTACGAGCAGTACTTC
TRBJ1-2,few,TRBV11-2,.,CASSVDRNYGYTF,TGTGCCAGCAGCGTCGACAGGAACTATGGCTACACCTTC
TRBJ2-1,.,TRBV19,.,CASSAPGGVTQQFF,TGTGCCAGTAGTGCTCCGGGCGGGGTAACTCAGCAGTTCTTC
TRBJ2-7,.,TRBV6-1,TRBD2,CASRWTSESYEQYF,TGTGCCAGCCGGTGGACTAGCGAGTCCTACGAGCAGTACTTC
TRBJ2-7,once,TRBV5-6,.,CASFSGTVSYEQYF,TGTGCCAGCTTTTCCGGGACGGTTTCCTACGAGCAGTACTTC
TRBJ1-2,.,TRBV9,.,CASSERPAATNYGYTF,TGTGCCAGCAGCGAGCGCCCAGCGGCAACTAACTATGGCTACACCTTC
TRBJ2-7,.,TRBV28,.,CASSLARELSEQYF,TGTGCCAGCAGTTTAGCGCGGGAACTGAGCGAGCAGTACTTC
TRBJ2-7,.,TRBV29-1,TRBD1,CSAWTGSYEQYF,TGCAGCGCCTGGACAGGGTCCTACGAGCAGTACTTC
TRBJ2-7,.,TRBV4-3,.,CASSQDADAYEQYF,TGCGCCAGCAGCCAAGACGCCGACGCCTACGAGCAGTACTTC
TRBJ1-2,.,TRBV5-6,.,CASSQRWGYGYTF,TGTGCCAGCAGCCAAAGGTGGGGCTATGGCTACACCTTC
TRBJ2-2,once,TRBV28,.,CASSSTGELFF,TGTGCCAGCAGCTCGACCGGGGAGCTGTTTTTT
TRBJ2-2,.,TRBV4-3,.,CASSQVPGTNTGELFF,TGCGCCAGCAGCCAAGTCCCAGGGACGAACACCGGGGAGCTGTTTTTT
TRBJ2-2,.,TRBV7-6,TRBD2,CASSRLAGQNTGELFF,TGTGCCAGCAGCCGACTAGCGGGCCAGAACACCGGGGAGCTGTTTTTT
TRBJ2-3,.,TRBV7-9,.,CASSRPLDTQYF,TGTGCCAGCAGTCGACCACTAGATACGCAGTATTTT
TRBJ2-7,.,TRBV15,.,CATSNGGRIPYEQYF,TGTGCCACCAGCAATGGGGGGAGGATTCCCTACGAGCAGTACTTC
TRBJ2-2,.,TRBV9,.,CASSVGGTPVSPNTGELFF,TGTGCCAGCAGCGTAGGAGGGACCCCTGTTTCTCCCAACACCGGGGAGCTGTTTTTT
TRBJ2-7,once,TRBV6-5,.,CASGMTEISYEQYF,TGTGCCAGCGGAATGACGGAGATCTCCTACGAGCAGTACTTC
TRBJ2-7,.,TRBV4-1,.,CASSQESATSYEQYF,TGCGCCAGCAGCCAAGAATCGGCCACCTCCTACGAGCAGTACTTC
TRBJ1-5,.,TRBV21-1,.,CASSRGRDSNQPQHF,TGTGCCAGCAGCCGCGGACGGGATAGCAATCAGCCCCAGCATTTT
TRBJ2-7,.,TRBV7-6,.,CASSERVGHEQYF,TGTGCCAGCAGCGAACGAGTGGGCCACGAGCAGTACTTC